The rows below give T cell receptor beta chains drawn from one sample of a study of blood T cell repertoires in COVID-19. Method: immunoSEQ multiplex PCR; TCRdb's copy keeps in-frame clones and lacks some. This sample yields fewer than 90,000 clones, of which around 80% are seen a single time; around 50% belongs to the top ten. Sequenced sample: peripheral blood. The receptor set was obtained from a human donor in a cohort sampled during active COVID-19. Each CDR3 is given with its conserved first and last residue. Each record gives: V gene, J gene, D gene, clone size, CDR3 DNA, CDR3 protein. The D gene is left open where the match is weak. Only some rows state a clone size, as once, few, many or a class for expanded clones.

>TRBV6-5|TRBJ1-2|NA|many
TGTGCCAGCAGTTACCAACGCGAGAGGGGCTACACCTTC
CASSYQRERGYTF
>TRBV27|TRBJ2-5|NA|once
TGTGCCAGCAGTTTGGAGGGTGAAGAGACCCAGTACTTC
CASSLEGEETQYF
>TRBV6-2/TRBV6-3|TRBJ2-4|TRBD1|NA
TGTGCCAGCAGCGACGGACAGGGGTCCAAAAACATTCAGTACTTC
CASSDGQGSKNIQYF
>TRBV27|TRBJ2-1|TRBD2|few
TGTGCCAGCAGTTTAGGCCCCCCGGGACTAGTAATCAATGAGCAGTTCTTC
CASSLGPPGLVINEQFF
>TRBV15|TRBJ1-1|NA|NA
TGTGCCACCAGCATCCCGGTGAACACTGAAGCTTTCTTT
CATSIPVNTEAFF
>TRBV4-3|TRBJ2-3|TRBD2|NA
TGCGCCAGCAGCCCTAGCGGCGGGGGCACAGATACGCAGTATTTT
CASSPSGGGTDTQYF
>TRBV4-3|TRBJ2-7|NA|NA
TGCGCCAGCAGCCAAGATAGTCGGTACGAGCAGTACTTC
CASSQDSRYEQYF
>TRBV7-9|TRBJ2-7|NA|NA
TGTGCCGAAATAACACCCTACGAGCAGTACTTC
CAEITPYEQYF
>TRBV19|TRBJ1-2|NA|NA
TGTGCCAGTAGATTGGAGACTTACTCCTCTGGCTACACCTTC
CASRLETYSSGYTF
>TRBV9|TRBJ1-4|TRBD1|NA
TGTGCCAGCAGTGGGGGGACAGGGCGTGAAAAACTGTTTTTT
CASSGGTGREKLFF
>TRBV15|TRBJ2-7|TRBD2|NA
TGTGCCACCAGCAGAGAAGGGACTAGGGGATCCTACGAGCAGTACTTC
CATSREGTRGSYEQYF
>TRBV5-5|TRBJ1-3|TRBD1|NA
TGTGCCAGCAGCTTATGGATGCAGGGGGGAACAGCTGGAAACACCATATATTTT
CASSLWMQGGTAGNTIYF
>TRBV9|TRBJ2-7|TRBD2|NA
TGTGCCAGCAGCGTGAAGCGGGAGGGATCCTACGAGCAGTACTTC
CASSVKREGSYEQYF
>TRBV27|TRBJ2-5|NA|once
TGTGCCAGCAGTTTACAGGGTTTATCAGAGACCCAGTACTTC
CASSLQGLSETQYF
>TRBV7-2|TRBJ1-2|NA|NA
TGTGCCAGCAGCTTAGATGTGGGATACAGGGCTGGAGGCTACACCTTC
CASSLDVGYRAGGYTF
>TRBV7-3|TRBJ2-3|TRBD2|NA
TGTGCCAGCAGCCCGGGACTAGGTGGGGCAGATACGCAGTATTTT
CASSPGLGGADTQYF
>TRBV18|TRBJ2-5|NA|NA
TGTGCCAGCTCCCCACGGCGGGGCCCGGAGGAGACCCAGTACTTC
CASSPRRGPEETQYF
>TRBV28|TRBJ1-6|TRBD1|NA
TGTGCCAGCAGTTTCGGGACAGGGCGTTCACCCCTCCACTTT
CASSFGTGRSPLHF
>TRBV6-2/TRBV6-3|TRBJ1-1|TRBD1|NA
TGTGCCAGCAGTCCGGACAGGGAAGCTTTCTTT
CASSPDREAFF
>TRBV4-1|TRBJ2-7|TRBD1|NA
TGCGCCAGCAGCCCCACGGGACAGGGGGCCTACGAGCAGTACTTC
CASSPTGQGAYEQYF
>TRBV19|TRBJ1-5|NA|NA
TGTGCCAGTACCCTTCGGGGGAGGGGTCAGCCCCAGCATTTT
CASTLRGRGQPQHF
>TRBV7-2|TRBJ2-7|NA|many
TGTGCCAGCAGCTTAGTTCCTACCAAAATCTCCTACGAGCAGTACTTC
CASSLVPTKISYEQYF
>TRBV4-1|TRBJ2-5|TRBD2|NA
TGCGCCAGCAGCCAAGATCAGGCTAGCGGGAGCCGCCGGAAAGAGACCCAGTACTTC
CASSQDQASGSRRKETQYF
>TRBV28|TRBJ2-1|TRBD2|NA
TGTGCCAGCAGTAAACGGTCTAGCGGGAGAAATGAGCAGTTCTTC
CASSKRSSGRNEQFF
>TRBV5-6|TRBJ1-5|NA|few
TGTGCCAGCAGCTTGACCGGGGGGAGGTCCCAGCATTTT
CASSLTGGRSQHF
>TRBV5-6|TRBJ2-2|TRBD1|NA
TGTGCCAGCAGCTTGGGGCGGACAGGGTGGACCGGGGAGCTGTTTTTT
CASSLGRTGWTGELFF
>TRBV13|TRBJ2-6|NA|NA
TGTGCCAGCAGCCCCCCGCAGGGGATCCGGGCAGGGGCCAACGTCCTGACTTTC
CASSPPQGIRAGANVLTF
>TRBV7-2|TRBJ2-7|NA|NA
TGTGCCAGCAGCTCAAAAGCCGGACTGAAATACGAGCAGTACTTC
CASSSKAGLKYEQYF
>TRBV30|TRBJ2-3|NA|once
TGTGCCTGGAGTGTATTCGGCAGGGGCGCAACCACAGATACGCAGTATTTT
CAWSVFGRGATTDTQYF
>TRBV27|TRBJ1-1|NA|NA
TGTGCCAGCAGTTTATCATGGGGGGTCACTGAAGCTTTCTTT
CASSLSWGVTEAFF
>TRBV5-1|TRBJ2-5|TRBD2|NA
TGCGCCAGCAGCTTGATATTAGCGGGATTAGAGACCCAGTACTTC
CASSLILAGLETQYF
>TRBV15|TRBJ1-5|NA|NA
TGTGCCACCAGCAGATCAGGGGTTATCAATCAGCCCCAGCATTTT
CATSRSGVINQPQHF
>TRBV9|TRBJ2-7|TRBD1|few
TGTGCCAGCAGCGTAAGCACAGGGGTGGGCTACGAGCAGTACTTC
CASSVSTGVGYEQYF
>TRBV7-2|TRBJ2-7|NA|NA
TGTGCCAGCAGCTTAGCGCCCGGAGGCGACTACGAGCAGTACTTC
CASSLAPGGDYEQYF
>TRBV11-2|TRBJ2-5|TRBD2|once
TGTGCCAGCAGCGATAAGCGGGAGAGGGAGACCCAGTACTTC
CASSDKRERETQYF
>TRBV10-3|TRBJ1-3|NA|few
TGTGCCATCAGTGAGTCAAGCACGAACACCATATATTTT
CAISESSTNTIYF
>TRBV5-6|TRBJ2-7|TRBD1|NA
TGTGCCAGCAGCTTGGGGGCCGGGACAGGTACTTACGAGCAGTACTTC
CASSLGAGTGTYEQYF
>TRBV9|TRBJ1-3|NA|NA
TGTGCCAGCAGCGTAGAGTTGCAGGGGACGGGAAACACCATATATTTT
CASSVELQGTGNTIYF
>TRBV9|TRBJ2-5|TRBD1|NA
TGTGCCAGCAGCGTGTTGGGACAGGGGTTAGAGACCCAGTACTTC
CASSVLGQGLETQYF
>TRBV5-1|TRBJ2-2|NA|once
TGCGCCAGCAGGGTAAGGACAGACACCGGGGAGCTGTTTTTT
CASRVRTDTGELFF
>TRBV4-2|TRBJ2-3|NA|NA
TGTGCCAGCAGCGAGGGACTTACCACAGATACGCAGTATTTT
CASSEGLTTDTQYF
>TRBV4-3|TRBJ1-2|NA|few
TGCGCCAGCAGCCAGGCCTTAGGGGATGACTATGGCTACACCTTC
CASSQALGDDYGYTF
>TRBV2|TRBJ2-7|NA|NA
TGTGCCAGCAGTGAAGCGCCTAACTCCTTCGACGAGCAGTACTTC
CASSEAPNSFDEQYF
>TRBV28|TRBJ1-6|NA|NA
TGTGCCAGCAGTTTTGAGGAGGGGAGAATCGACTCACCCCTCCACTTT
CASSFEEGRIDSPLHF
>TRBV20-1|TRBJ2-7|NA|NA
TGCAGTGCTAGTCAGGGACTCTTAAACGGGTACGAGCAGTACTTC
CSASQGLLNGYEQYF
>TRBV9|TRBJ2-5|NA|NA
TGTGCCAGCAGCGTAGCCAGCGCCGATGGGACCCAGTACTTC
CASSVASADGTQYF
>TRBV19|TRBJ1-1|NA|NA
TGTGCCAGTAGTATGGCCCGGGGCAGGGGGAACACTGAAGCTTTCTTT
CASSMARGRGNTEAFF
>TRBV9|TRBJ1-1|NA|NA
TGTGCCAGCAGCGGTCAGGTGGGGAACACTGAAGCTTTCTTT
CASSGQVGNTEAFF
>TRBV7-9|TRBJ2-1|TRBD2|NA
TGTGCCAGCAGCCTACGGGTGGCGGGAGGCAATGAGCAGTTCTTC
CASSLRVAGGNEQFF
>TRBV10-3|TRBJ2-7|TRBD1|few
TGTGCCATCAGTGAGTCGCCCGGACAGGGGTACGAGCAGTACTTC
CAISESPGQGYEQYF
>TRBV11-2|TRBJ2-1|TRBD2|NA
TGTGCCAGCAGCTTAGTGGCGGGAGAGGTCAATGAGCAGTTCTTC
CASSLVAGEVNEQFF
>TRBV4-2|TRBJ2-7|NA|few
TGTGCCAGCAGCCAAGATCAAATAAGGGGTGGGCAGTACTTC
CASSQDQIRGGQYF
>TRBV7-9|TRBJ2-7|TRBD1|NA
TGTGCCAGCAGCTTACGGACAGGGGCTCGCAGCGAGCAGTACTTC
CASSLRTGARSEQYF